Each of the 4 T cell receptor beta chains below was sequenced from the same sample in a study of T cells in Graves' hyperthyroidism and ophthalmopathy. Researchers took RNA transcripts and amplified the TCR beta CDR3 regions from them. During a first-round RT-PCR of the TCR CDR3, the HTBI primer set was used. TCRdb fed the multiplex PCR reads into MiXCR, producing one record per CDR3 protein. The table includes 300,000 to 400,000 distinct CDR3 sequences, around a sixth detected once. Sample: blood. The origin of the receptors is a woman between 45 and 65 years old with Graves' hyperthyroidism.

This clonotype came up many times. This chain joins TRBV11-2 and TRBJ2-3; D possibly corresponds to TRBD1 (6 bases). The germline V gene encodes CDR1 SGHAT and CDR2 FQNNGV. V was pared by 0 bases and J by 5 bases, with 18 bases between. The CDR3 has 17 amino acids. The CDR3 sequence: CASSLEGGSRAQDTQYF. CDR3 DNA sequence: TGTGCCAGCAGCTTAGAAGGGGGAAGTAGGGCTCAAGATACGCAGTATTTT.

J is TRBJ1-6 and V is TRBV27; no reliable D call. Trimming stripped 8 bases from V and 1 base from J, with 3 bases between. Looked up from germline, CDR1 is MNHEY and CDR2 is SMNVEV (reference sequence). The CDR3 spans 12 residues. The CDR3 loop is CASASYNSPLHF. CDR3 bases: TGTGCCAGCGCTTCCTATAATTCACCCCTCCACTTT.

About this clonotype: Since the CDR3 does not end with the conserved phenylalanine or tryptophan, this likely comes from a read error. V is TRBV19 and J is TRBJ2-1, with 9 bases matching TRBD2. This CDR3 has 18 amino acids. V shed 5 bases, J shed 4 bases, and the junction held 15 bases outside the gene matches. The germline CDR1 and CDR2 sequences are LNHDA and SQIVND (reference sequence). CDR3 nucleotides: TGTGCCAGTAGTCCTCCCGTTCTAGCGGGACAATTATACAATGAGCAGTTCTCC. Its translation: CASSPPVLAGQLYNEQFS.

This clonotype was seen ten or more times. This chain connects TRBV20-1 to TRBJ2-6, with D tentatively TRBD2 (6 bases). The CDR3 sequence is 16 residues long. CDR1 is DFQATT and CDR2 is SNEGSKA in the germline V gene (reference sequence). V lost 0 bases and J 0 bases, leaving 9 bases between the germline ends. CDR3 amino acids: CSARDHSGSGANVLTF. The CDR3 region has the DNA TGCAGTGCTAGAGATCATAGCGGCTCTGGGGCCAACGTCCTGACTTTC.